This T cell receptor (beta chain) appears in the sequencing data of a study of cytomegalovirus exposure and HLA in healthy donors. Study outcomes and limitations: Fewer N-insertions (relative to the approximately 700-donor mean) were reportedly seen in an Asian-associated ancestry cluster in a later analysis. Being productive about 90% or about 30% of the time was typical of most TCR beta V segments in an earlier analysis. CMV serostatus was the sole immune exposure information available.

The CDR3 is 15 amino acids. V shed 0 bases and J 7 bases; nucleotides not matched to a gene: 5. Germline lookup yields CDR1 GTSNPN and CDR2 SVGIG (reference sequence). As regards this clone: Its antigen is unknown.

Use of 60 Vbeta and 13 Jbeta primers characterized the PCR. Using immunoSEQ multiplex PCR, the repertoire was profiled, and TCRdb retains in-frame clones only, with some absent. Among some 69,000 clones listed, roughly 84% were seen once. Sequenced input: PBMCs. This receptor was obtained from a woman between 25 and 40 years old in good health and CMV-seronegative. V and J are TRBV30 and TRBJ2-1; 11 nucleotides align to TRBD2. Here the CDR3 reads CAWSVSLAGGNEQFF. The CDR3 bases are TGTGCCTGGAGTGTCTCGCTAGCGGGAGGTAATGAGCAGTTCTTC. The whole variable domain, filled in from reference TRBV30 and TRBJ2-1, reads SQTIHQWPATLVQPVGSPLSLECTVEGTSNPNLYWYRQAAGRGLQLLFYSVGIGQISSEVPQNLSASRPQDRQFILSSKKLLLSDSGFYLCAWSVSLAGGNEQFFGPGTRLTVL.